The 5 T cell receptor beta chains reported below all come from one sample, sequenced in a study of blood T cell repertoires in COVID-19. Only in-frame clones appear in the TCRdb table, and some are missing; sequencing was by immunoSEQ multiplex PCR. The data contain 250,000 to 300,000 clones, approximately 82% of them seen just once; the ten biggest clones take up about 4.5%. Input material: peripheral blood. The receptors were sampled from a man aged 55-75 years who had recovered from COVID-19.

This clone was recorded once. The genes are TRBV7-2 and TRBJ1-6, with 9 bases matching TRBD1. The V segment lost 5 bases and the J segment 10 bases; nucleotides outside the gene matches: 6. The CDR3 has 14 amino acids. Per the germline V gene, CDR1 is SGHTA and CDR2 is FQGNSA. The CDR3 DNA reads as TGTGCCAGCAGCCCGGGACAGGGAAGGTCACCCCTCCACTTT. Translating it yields CASSPGQGRSPLHF. The full variable domain, rest sourced from reference TRBV7-2 and TRBJ1-6, is GAGVSQSPSNKVTEKGKDVELRCDPISGHTALYWYRQSLGQGLEFLIYFQGNSAPDKSGLPSDRFSAERTGGSVSTLTIQRTQQEDSAVYLCASSPGQGRSPLHFGNGTRLTVT.

The CDR3 loop reads CASSLTSAPSTDTQYF. As DNA, the CDR3 is TGTGCCAGCAGCCTGACTTCAGCCCCTAGCACAGATACGCAGTATTTT. V is TRBV5-5 and J is TRBJ2-3; D unclear. Per the germline V gene, CDR1 is SGHKS and CDR2 is YYEKEE (reference sequence). Trimming shortened V by 4 bases and J by 0 bases, and 15 bases separated the two germline ends. This CDR3 has 16 residues.

The rearrangement links TRBV18 to TRBJ1-2; D possibly corresponds to TRBD1 (5 bases). Trimming cost V 3 bases and J 6 bases, with 11 bases left between them. CDR1 and CDR2 from the germline V gene are KGHSH and LQKENI. This CDR3 spans 13 amino acids. The CDR3 sequence: CASSPQGIHGYTF. CDR3 nucleotides: TGTGCCAGCTCACCCCAGGGTATCCATGGCTACACCTTC. Variable domain in full (rest from reference TRBV18 and TRBJ1-2): NAGVMQNPRHLVRRRGQEARLRCSPMKGHSHVYWYRQLPEEGLKFMVYLQKENIIDESGMPKERFSAEFPKEGPSILRIQQVVRGDSAAYFCASSPQGIHGYTFGSGTRLTVV.

This chain joins TRBV15 and TRBJ2-1, with TRBD1 identical over 10 bases. The V gene's germline CDR1 is LNHNV and CDR2 YYDKDF (reference sequence). The CDR3 length is 15 residues. Losses at the gene ends were 5 bases for V and 8 bases for J; bases not matched to a gene: 9. This CDR3 reads CATSDRDRGFDEQFF. The CDR3 region has the DNA TGTGCCACCAGCGACCGGGACAGGGGCTTCGATGAGCAGTTCTTC.

V and J are TRBV28 and TRBJ2-7; 11 bases fit TRBD2. The CDR3 length is 15 residues. The germline gives CDR1 MDHEN, CDR2 SYDVKM. V dropped 5 bases and J dropped 2; count of bases not matched to a gene: 5. The DNA for the CDR3 is TGTGCCAGCAGTCAAGGGACTAGCGGTACCTACGAGCAGTACTTC. It codes for CASSQGTSGTYEQYF.